The rows below give T cell receptor beta chains drawn from one sample of a study of T-cell reconstitution after alpha-beta-depleted transplantation in children. TCRdb fed the PCR reads into MiXCR, producing one record per CDR3 protein. The table lists roughly 100,000 distinct CDR3 sequences, roughly 8% of them singletons. The sample here was PBMCs from the stem cell graft donor, taken from the stem cell graft. These receptors all stem from a human donor who donated a stem cell graft to a child with congenital amegakaryocytic thrombocytopenia. Both conserved end residues are part of each CDR3. The D gene is left open where the match is weak. Clone size is given for some rows only: seen once, a few or many times, or a class if the clone is expanded.

j_call clone_size d_call v_call cdr3_aa cdr3_nt
TRBJ2-1 many TRBD2 TRBV20-1 CSAGGLAGGRSSYNEQFF TGCAGTGCTGGGGGTCTAGCGGGAGGGAGGAGCTCCTACAATGAGCAGTTCTTC
TRBJ2-3 . . TRBV20-1 CSARDGGQTVGDTQYF TGCAGTGCTAGAGATGGGGGACAAACAGTAGGGGATACGCAGTATTTT
TRBJ1-1 . . TRBV29-1 CSVKPGNTEAFF TGCAGCGTTAAGCCCGGGAACACTGAAGCTTTCTTT
TRBJ1-1 many . TRBV12-3/TRBV12-4 CASRRGGAVEAFF TGTGCCAGCAGACGGGGAGGGGCCGTTGAAGCTTTCTTT
TRBJ2-7 many . TRBV5-8 CASSRAVYEQYF TGTGCCAGCAGCCGGGCCGTCTACGAGCAGTACTTC
TRBJ1-1 many . TRBV11-2 CASSLDTLGQNTEAFF TGTGCCAGCAGCTTAGACACACTAGGGCAGAACACTGAAGCTTTCTTT
TRBJ1-2 few . TRBV7-6 CASSLAPGHGYTF TGTGCCAGCAGCTTAGCGCCAGGGCATGGCTACACCTTC
TRBJ1-2 many . TRBV4-1 CASSQDRGDINGYTF TGCGCCAGCAGCCAAGATCGGGGGGATATTAATGGCTACACCTTC
TRBJ2-3 many TRBD2 TRBV20-1 CSASLARGIYTQYF TGCAGTGCTAGCCTTGCGCGGGGGATATATACGCAGTATTTT
TRBJ1-2 many . TRBV7-2 CASSLVGRHSPYGYTF TGTGCCAGCAGCTTAGTCGGGCGGCACAGTCCCTATGGCTACACCTTC
TRBJ2-7 few . TRBV20-1 CSARSSRADSSYEQYF TGCAGTGCTAGATCCTCGAGGGCCGATTCCTCCTACGAGCAGTACTTC
TRBJ1-1 many . TRBV6-5 CAGQGTEAFF TGTGCCGGCCAAGGCACTGAAGCTTTCTTT
TRBJ1-2 many . TRBV12-3/TRBV12-4 CASSPGPGEDTF TGTGCCAGCAGTCCCGGACCAGGGGAAGACACCTTC
TRBJ1-3 . . TRBV12-3/TRBV12-4 CASRTTGPAGNTIYF TGTGCCAGCAGGACCACTGGCCCTGCTGGAAACACCATATATTTT
TRBJ1-5 many . TRBV29-1 CSVGFGRADQPQHF TGCAGCGTTGGTTTCGGCAGGGCCGATCAGCCCCAGCATTTT
TRBJ1-2 many . TRBV3-1 CASSPPSGVEVRYTF TGTGCCAGCAGCCCGCCCTCGGGCGTAGAAGTTCGCTACACCTTC
TRBJ1-2 many . TRBV29-1 CSVVVRVYGYTF TGCAGCGTTGTGGTCAGGGTCTATGGCTACACCTTC
TRBJ2-4 few . TRBV15 CATSRDRNIQYF TGTGCCACCAGCAGAGATCGGAACATTCAGTACTTC